This T cell receptor beta chain comes out of a study of shared clonotypes between healthy human individuals. Study-wide findings and caveats: It was anticipated that sequencing depth would influence how many clonotypes donors shared. Estimated clonotype richness was generally higher in naive than memory subsets.

Trimming at V came to 5 bases and at J to 15 bases, leaving 11 bases not matched to a gene. CDR1 is MNHEY and CDR2 is SMNVEV in the germline V gene (reference sequence). This CDR3 has 13 amino acids. It was 200 to 250 ng DNA, 28,000 or so T cell genomes, that sorted-subset replicate PCRs used. Some clones are missing from TCRdb's copy, which holds only in-frame ones; the method was immunoSEQ multiplex PCR. This sample has around 1.9 million clones, with just over 90% found just once. Comments on this clone: Its antigen is currently unknown.

Selected positively for CCR7 and CD45RO-negative, naive CD8 cells excluded terminally differentiated effector memory CD45RA+ cells. The receptor was isolated from a man between 18 and 29 years old in good health. Some clones in this sample may be carry-over from other donors' samples. Sequenced input: naive CD8+ T cells from PBMCs. The rearrangement joins TRBV27 to TRBJ2-1; 9 bases line up with TRBD2. In DNA, the CDR3 is TGTGCCAGCAGTCCCGGACTAGCGAGTTCCTTGTTCTTC. Translation gives CASSPGLASSLFF.